This TCR beta chain was sequenced during a study of brain T cells in children with intractable seizures. Sequencing was performed with immunoSEQ multiplex PCR; in TCRdb, only in-frame clones are kept and a portion is missing. The repertoire consists of about 120,000 clones, with approximately 94% occurring once and the leading ten covering 3.5% to 4.5%. This CDR3 spans 13 amino acids. V lost 3 bases and J lost 2, with 6 bases in between. At least one anti-epileptic drug was given before surgery. This clone came up once. The sequencing used peripheral blood, collected at surgery. The rearrangement uses TRBV12-3 or TRBV12-4 and TRBJ2-3; no firm D call. This sequence originates from a boy under two years old with hemimegalencephaly and intractable seizures. The CDR3, as DNA: TGTGCCAGCAGTTTCGGCCACACAGATACGCAGTATTTT. Encoded protein: CASSFGHTDTQYF.